This note documents a single T cell receptor beta chain sequence. Its antigen is not known. These data originate in a study of blood T cells in healthy people across ages. Study findings and constraints: Among long-lived donors, naive CD4+ cells were more numerous and diversity higher than in aged donors.

The germline V and J ends were trimmed by 1 base and 2 bases, with 12 bases remaining between them. This CDR3 spans 16 amino acids. Per germline, CDR1 SGHRS and CDR2 YFSETQ. A J-beta primer mix and a sample-barcoded 5' primer were used in a second PCR of about 6 to 12 cycles. TCRdb analysed the 5' RACE reads with MiXCR anew, one entry per CDR3 protein. The sample records 650,000 to 1,000,000 distinct CDR3 sequences, under 40% being singletons. The individuals who served as donors were healthy Caucasians living in Russia, aged roughly 6 to 100. Investigators took about 10 milliliters of peripheral blood from every donor. Extraction of total RNA produced a minimum of 5 micrograms from each sample.

This TCR was sampled from a man younger than 35 in good health. The sequencing sample was made of blood. The chain employs TRBV5-1 and TRBJ2-2, with a weak D call TRBD2 (6 bases). The CDR3 is CASSLLTGENTGELFF. The CDR3 DNA is TGCGCCAGCAGCTTGTTGACGGGAGAAAACACCGGGGAGCTGTTTTTT.